This T cell receptor (beta chain) was profiled in a study of control samples from healthy donors and cancer patients. Sequencing used immunoSEQ multiplex PCR; TCRdb keeps in-frame clones, though not all of them. The table has just over 80,000 clones, 94% seen once. This CDR3 has 14 amino acids. Germline-derived CDR1 and CDR2 are ENHRY and SYGVKD. V shed 6 bases, J shed 5 bases, and the junction held 4 bases outside the gene matches. Specimen: blood. J is TRBJ1-4 and V is TRBV10-3, with 9 bases that match TRBD1. This sequence originates from a woman younger than 30 in good health. CDR3 bases: TGTGCCATCAGGGCCGGGACAGGGAATGAAAAACTGTTTTTT. It codes for CAIRAGTGNEKLFF.